The source of this T cell receptor (beta chain) is a study of OX40 agonist ivuxolimab in advanced cancers. The overall study: The drug used for patients, ivuxolimab, was an agonistic anti-OX40 (CD134) antibody.

Some clones are missing from TCRdb's copy, which holds only in-frame ones; the method was immunoSEQ multiplex PCR. The sample contains roughly 38,000 clones, about 82% of which appear only once. General study findings and limits: The antigen specificity of the peripheral T cells (those that were expanded) was not determined. Clones of CD4+ and CD8+ blood T cells grew by week 6 at doses of 0.1 to 3.0 mg/kg.

Patients were ruled out by autoimmune disease history or systemic immunosuppression. A note on this clone: Its specificity is unknown.

This CDR3 comprises 15 residues. Germline V lookup: CDR1 SGHRS, CDR2 YFSETQ. With 2 bases clipped from V and 4 bases from J, the junction kept 4 bases outside the gene matches. The origin of this receptor is an adult with an advanced solid tumor such as melanoma, head and neck, liver or kidney cancer. The sample here was CD4+ or CD8+ T cells sorted from blood, taken in a trial of the OX40 agonist ivuxolimab. The chain links TRBV5-1 to TRBJ2-1; 9 bases match TRBD1. The DNA of the CDR3 is TGCGCCAGCAGCTTCGGGACAGGGAGTTACAATGAGCAGTTCTTC. This encodes CASSFGTGSYNEQFF.